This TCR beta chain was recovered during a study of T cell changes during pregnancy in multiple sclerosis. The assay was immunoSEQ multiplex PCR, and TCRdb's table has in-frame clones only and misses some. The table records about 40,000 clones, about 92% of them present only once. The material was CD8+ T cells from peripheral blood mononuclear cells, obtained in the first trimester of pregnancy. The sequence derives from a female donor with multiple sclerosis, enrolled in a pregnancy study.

The CDR3 region is CASSYSAGGIYNEQFF. CDR3 in DNA: TGTGCCAGCAGTTACTCGGCGGGGGGGATCTACAATGAGCAGTTCTTC. This chain links TRBV6-5 with TRBJ2-1; 9 bases are shared with TRBD2. V dropped 0 bases and J dropped 3; count of bases not matched to a gene: 3. The CDR3 extends over 16 amino acids. In germline, CDR1 is MNHEY, CDR2 SVGAGI.